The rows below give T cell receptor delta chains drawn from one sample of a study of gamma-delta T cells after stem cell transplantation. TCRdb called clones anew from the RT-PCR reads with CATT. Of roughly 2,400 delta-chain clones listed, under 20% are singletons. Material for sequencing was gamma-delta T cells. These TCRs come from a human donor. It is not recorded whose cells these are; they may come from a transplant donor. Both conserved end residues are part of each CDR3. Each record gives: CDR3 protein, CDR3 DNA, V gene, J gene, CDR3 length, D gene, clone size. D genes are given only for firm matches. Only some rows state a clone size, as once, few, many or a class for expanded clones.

cdr3_aa: CALRRPSYRFHWGPQDEVDKLIF; cdr3_nt: TGTGCTCTTCGAAGGCCTTCCTATAGGTTCCACTGGGGACCACAAGACGAGGTCGATAAACTCATCTTT; v_call: TRDV1; j_call: TRDJ1; cdr3_length: 23; d_call: .; clone_size: .
cdr3_aa: CALGVSPLLGGGSGDKPIF; cdr3_nt: TGTGCTCTTGGGGTCTCTCCCTTACTAGGAGGGGGATCGGGCGATAAACCCATCTTT; v_call: TRDV1; j_call: TRDJ1; cdr3_length: 19; d_call: TRDD3; clone_size: .
cdr3_aa: CALQFPSWGIGGTDKLIF; cdr3_nt: TGTGCTCTTCAATTTCCTAGCTGGGGGATCGGGGGGACCGATAAACTCATCTTT; v_call: TRDV1; j_call: TRDJ1; cdr3_length: 18; d_call: TRDD3; clone_size: .
cdr3_aa: CALYTPLLLLGDYTDKLIF; cdr3_nt: TGTGCTCTATATACTCCTCTCCTACTACTGGGGGATTACACCGATAAACTCATCTTT; v_call: TRDV1; j_call: TRDJ1; cdr3_length: 19; d_call: TRDD3; clone_size: few
cdr3_aa: CACDTVVRTGTDKLIF; cdr3_nt: TGTGCCTGTGACACCGTGGTGCGGACGGGTACCGATAAACTCATCTTT; v_call: TRDV2; j_call: TRDJ1; cdr3_length: 16; d_call: .; clone_size: .
cdr3_aa: CALGDLPPYTDKLIF; cdr3_nt: TGTGCTCTTGGGGACCTTCCTCCCTACACCGATAAACTCATCTTT; v_call: TRDV1; j_call: TRDJ1; cdr3_length: 15; d_call: TRDD2; clone_size: .
cdr3_aa: CALGDSPPAFLKILTGGYRRPTDKLIF; cdr3_nt: TGTGCTCTTGGGGACTCCCCTCCCGCCTTCCTAAAGATTCTTACTGGGGGATACAGGAGACCTACCGATAAACTCATCTTT; v_call: TRDV1; j_call: TRDJ1; cdr3_length: 27; d_call: TRDD3; clone_size: few
cdr3_aa: CAFSFLRFNWGSKLIF; cdr3_nt: TGTGCCTTCTCTTTCCTACGTTTCAACTGGGGGAGTAAACTCATCTTT; v_call: TRDV3; j_call: TRDJ1; cdr3_length: 16; d_call: TRDD3; clone_size: few
cdr3_aa: CACDVLGIDTDKLIF; cdr3_nt: TGTGCCTGTGATGTGTTGGGGATTGACACCGATAAACTCATCTTT; v_call: TRDV2; j_call: TRDJ1; cdr3_length: 15; d_call: .; clone_size: .
cdr3_aa: CACDPILGDTLGALTAQLFF; cdr3_nt: TGTGCCTGTGACCCTATCCTGGGGGATACGCTGGGAGCCTTGACAGCACAACTCTTCTTT; v_call: TRDV2; j_call: TRDJ2; cdr3_length: 20; d_call: TRDD3; clone_size: .
cdr3_aa: CAPGVVPLLGVHGTDKLIF; cdr3_nt: TGTGCTCCTGGGGTCGTCCCTTTACTGGGGGTTCACGGCACCGATAAACTCATCTTT; v_call: TRDV1; j_call: TRDJ1; cdr3_length: 19; d_call: TRDD3; clone_size: few
cdr3_aa: CALGEPLIFPKLQLVQKNTDKLIF; cdr3_nt: TGTGCTCTTGGGGAACCACTAATCTTTCCTAAGCTTCAGCTGGTGCAAAAAAACACCGATAAACTCATCTTT; v_call: TRDV1; j_call: TRDJ1; cdr3_length: 24; d_call: .; clone_size: few
cdr3_aa: CALGLSGGYTDKLIF; cdr3_nt: TGTGCTCTTGGTCTGAGTGGGGGATACACCGATAAACTCATCTTT; v_call: TRDV1; j_call: TRDJ1; cdr3_length: 15; d_call: TRDD3; clone_size: .
cdr3_aa: CALGGRGGVQADKLIF; cdr3_nt: TGTGCTCTTGGGGGACGGGGGGGGGTCCAGGCCGATAAACTCATCTTT; v_call: TRDV1; j_call: TRDJ1; cdr3_length: 16; d_call: .; clone_size: .
cdr3_aa: CAIGVRLGDKADKLIF; cdr3_nt: TGTGCTATTGGGGTCCGACTGGGGGATAAGGCCGATAAACTCATCTTT; v_call: TRDV1; j_call: TRDJ1; cdr3_length: 16; d_call: TRDD3; clone_size: .
cdr3_aa: CALGGRQGLRLYWGIPDKLIF; cdr3_nt: TGTGCTCTTGGGGGCCGGCAAGGCCTTCGCCTGTACTGGGGGATACCTGATAAACTCATCTTT; v_call: TRDV1; j_call: TRDJ1; cdr3_length: 21; d_call: TRDD3; clone_size: .
cdr3_aa: CALGSASLPYVWGIPQAPTFGKLIF; cdr3_nt: TGTGCTCTTGGGTCCGCTAGCCTTCCCTACGTTTGGGGGATACCCCAGGCGCCCACCTTCGGTAAACTCATCTTT; v_call: TRDV1; j_call: TRDJ1; cdr3_length: 25; d_call: TRDD3; clone_size: .
cdr3_aa: CALGERSDWGIPTDTDKLIF; cdr3_nt: TGTGCTCTTGGGGAACGGTCCGACTGGGGGATACCCACGGACACCGATAAACTCATCTTT; v_call: TRDV1; j_call: TRDJ1; cdr3_length: 20; d_call: TRDD3; clone_size: medium-sized
cdr3_aa: CACDPVLGDRMYTDKLIF; cdr3_nt: TGTGCCTGTGACCCCGTACTGGGGGATAGGATGTACACCGATAAACTCATCTTT; v_call: TRDV2; j_call: TRDJ1; cdr3_length: 18; d_call: TRDD3; clone_size: .
cdr3_aa: CALVSYGYWGIRLYTDKLIF; cdr3_nt: TGTGCTCTTGTTTCCTACGGGTACTGGGGGATACGCTTGTACACCGATAAACTCATCTTT; v_call: TRDV1; j_call: TRDJ1; cdr3_length: 20; d_call: TRDD3; clone_size: .
cdr3_aa: CALGELPLQVPRTTDKLIF; cdr3_nt: TGTGCTCTTGGGGAACTTCCTCTTCAGGTCCCTAGGACTACCGATAAACTCATCTTT; v_call: TRDV1; j_call: TRDJ1; cdr3_length: 19; d_call: .; clone_size: .
cdr3_aa: CALGEPYSYVGYWGIRGEDKLIF; cdr3_nt: TGTGCTCTTGGGGAGCCTTACTCCTACGTAGGGTACTGGGGGATACGTGGGGAAGATAAACTCATCTTT; v_call: TRDV1; j_call: TRDJ1; cdr3_length: 23; d_call: TRDD3; clone_size: .
cdr3_aa: CAFRPPLPPTLVPGRYTDKLIF; cdr3_nt: TGTGCCTTTCGACCCCCTCTTCCTCCCACCCTGGTCCCGGGTCGGTACACCGATAAACTCATCTTT; v_call: TRDV3; j_call: TRDJ1; cdr3_length: 22; d_call: .; clone_size: .
cdr3_aa: CACDTVTAPNEKLIF; cdr3_nt: TGTGCCTGTGACACGGTAACGGCCCCCAATGAAAAACTCATCTTT; v_call: TRDV2; j_call: TRDJ1; cdr3_length: 15; d_call: .; clone_size: few
cdr3_aa: CALGTPRGGLLGTRPLIF; cdr3_nt: TGTGCTCTTGGGACACCTAGAGGGGGTCTTCTGGGTACCAGACCCCTGATCTTT; v_call: TRDV1; j_call: TRDJ4; cdr3_length: 18; d_call: .; clone_size: few
cdr3_aa: CALGELEDSRLEWFPYWAIVVRTDKLIF; cdr3_nt: TGTGCTCTTGGGGAACTAGAAGATTCCCGACTCGAGTGGTTCCCTTACTGGGCCATAGTGGTGCGCACCGATAAACTCATCTTT; v_call: TRDV1; j_call: TRDJ1; cdr3_length: 28; d_call: .; clone_size: .
cdr3_aa: CALGELGAWGLIF; cdr3_nt: TGTGCTCTTGGGGAACTAGGAGCTTGGGGACTCATCTTT; v_call: TRDV1; j_call: TRDJ1; cdr3_length: 13; d_call: .; clone_size: .
cdr3_aa: CAFGVTVSGSIWGIRGEYTDKLIF; cdr3_nt: TGTGCCTTTGGGGTAACCGTGTCGGGATCAATCTGGGGGATACGAGGGGAGTACACCGATAAACTCATCTTT; v_call: TRDV3; j_call: TRDJ1; cdr3_length: 24; d_call: TRDD3; clone_size: .
cdr3_aa: CALGGPSLWWGIGGGLIF; cdr3_nt: TGTGCTCTTGGGGGTCCTTCCCTGTGGTGGGGGATAGGAGGGGGACTCATCTTT; v_call: TRDV1; j_call: TRDJ1; cdr3_length: 18; d_call: TRDD3; clone_size: .
cdr3_aa: CALGDPPPWFYWGLRIYTDKLIF; cdr3_nt: TGTGCTCTTGGGGATCCCCCCCCTTGGTTCTACTGGGGGCTAAGAATTTACACCGATAAACTCATCTTT; v_call: TRDV1; j_call: TRDJ1; cdr3_length: 23; d_call: TRDD3; clone_size: few
cdr3_aa: CACDTLSKNQDPDTDKLIF; cdr3_nt: TGTGCCTGTGACACACTTAGTAAGAACCAAGACCCCGACACCGATAAACTCATCTTT; v_call: TRDV2; j_call: TRDJ1; cdr3_length: 19; d_call: .; clone_size: few
cdr3_aa: CALGGLRPSRLYWGIRPSSWDTRQMFF; cdr3_nt: TGTGCTCTTGGGGGCCTTAGGCCTTCAAGGCTTTACTGGGGGATACGACCAAGCTCCTGGGACACCCGACAGATGTTTTTC; v_call: TRDV1; j_call: TRDJ3; cdr3_length: 27; d_call: TRDD3; clone_size: .
cdr3_aa: CALGERAPLYWGIPPYTDKLIF; cdr3_nt: TGTGCTCTTGGGGAACGGGCCCCCCTCTACTGGGGGATACCCCCGTACACCGATAAACTCATCTTT; v_call: TRDV1; j_call: TRDJ1; cdr3_length: 22; d_call: TRDD3; clone_size: .
cdr3_aa: CALGDHDTFPPLYWGIPMYTDKLIF; cdr3_nt: TGTGCTCTTGGGGATCACGACACGTTCCCCCCCCTCTACTGGGGGATACCTATGTACACCGATAAACTCATCTTT; v_call: TRDV1; j_call: TRDJ1; cdr3_length: 25; d_call: TRDD3; clone_size: few
cdr3_aa: CALGELLAFLHWGTSPYTDKLIF; cdr3_nt: TGTGCTCTTGGGGAACTCTTAGCCTTCCTCCACTGGGGGACCTCTCCGTACACCGATAAACTCATCTTT; v_call: TRDV1; j_call: TRDJ1; cdr3_length: 23; d_call: TRDD3; clone_size: .
cdr3_aa: CALGELGYWGISPTPDKLIF; cdr3_nt: TGTGCTCTTGGGGAACTGGGCTACTGGGGGATCTCACCCACTCCCGATAAACTCATCTTT; v_call: TRDV1; j_call: TRDJ1; cdr3_length: 20; d_call: TRDD3; clone_size: .
cdr3_aa: CALGRPTLQFGGTQDELIF; cdr3_nt: TGTGCTCTTGGGAGACCTACCCTACAATTTGGGGGAACCCAGGATGAGCTCATCTTT; v_call: TRDV1; j_call: TRDJ1; cdr3_length: 19; d_call: TRDD3; clone_size: .
cdr3_aa: CALGPQGLPLLLGGVFRWGKVKDTDKLIF; cdr3_nt: TGTGCTCTTGGGCCCCAAGGCCTTCCTTTACTACTAGGCGGGGTTTTTCGCTGGGGGAAAGTAAAGGACACCGATAAACTCATCTTT; v_call: TRDV1; j_call: TRDJ1; cdr3_length: 29; d_call: .; clone_size: .
cdr3_aa: CACDTLETGGSEGNKLIF; cdr3_nt: TGTGCCTGTGACACCTTGGAGACTGGGGGATCAGAAGGTAATAAACTCATCTTT; v_call: TRDV2; j_call: TRDJ1; cdr3_length: 18; d_call: TRDD3; clone_size: large
cdr3_aa: CASRAFPLAEGLIF; cdr3_nt: TGTGCCTCCAGGGCCTTCCCCCTCGCGGAAGGACTCATCTTT; v_call: TRDV3; j_call: TRDJ1; cdr3_length: 14; d_call: .; clone_size: .
cdr3_aa: CALNWPSWGDTGDKLIF; cdr3_nt: TGTGCCCTCAACTGGCCTTCCTGGGGGGATACGGGCGATAAACTCATCTTT; v_call: TRDV3; j_call: TRDJ1; cdr3_length: 17; d_call: TRDD3; clone_size: .
cdr3_aa: CAISFPNWGISADKLIF; cdr3_nt: TGTGCCATTTCTTTCCCAAATTGGGGGATATCTGCCGATAAACTCATCTTT; v_call: TRDV3; j_call: TRDJ1; cdr3_length: 17; d_call: TRDD3; clone_size: few
cdr3_aa: CALGELKPTKGFYTDKLIF; cdr3_nt: TGTGCTCTTGGGGAACTAAAACCTACGAAGGGTTTTTACACCGATAAACTCATCTTT; v_call: TRDV1; j_call: TRDJ1; cdr3_length: 19; d_call: .; clone_size: .
cdr3_aa: CALGELGVQGDTEGYTDKLIF; cdr3_nt: TGTGCTCTTGGGGAACTAGGGGTCCAGGGGGATACGGAGGGGTACACCGATAAACTCATCTTT; v_call: TRDV1; j_call: TRDJ1; cdr3_length: 21; d_call: TRDD3; clone_size: few
cdr3_aa: CALGELRPSYAQLLLGIRPYTDKLIF; cdr3_nt: TGTGCTCTTGGGGAACTTCGGCCTTCCTACGCCCAACTTCTACTGGGGATCCGGCCGTACACCGATAAACTCATCTTT; v_call: TRDV1; j_call: TRDJ1; cdr3_length: 26; d_call: TRDD2; clone_size: medium-sized